The 10 T cell receptor beta chains below come from one sample, sequenced in a study of sequential checkpoint blockade in melanoma (dated by TCRdb to the late 2010s). Preparation of the library involved the immunoSEQ multiplex PCR assay. Here the immuneACCESS table is served through TCRdb, limited to in-frame sequences with V and J called. Missing clones are a known gap in these copies; in checked studies unresolved V genes cover under half, and the rest lacks a known reason. This sample is represented by over 10,000 clones; roughly 86% of them were singletons. The ten most abundant clones make up roughly a quarter of the sample. The sample's treatment or condition label is to be understood as: randomized to nivolumab then ipilimumab (arm A) or the reverse (arm B). The sequenced sample was CD8+ T cells sorted from blood (inferred from file names), obtained from a patient given nivolumab and ipilimumab in sequence. All receptors derive from a human donor with melanoma.

This CDR3 is CASSSLGGDYEQYF. The CDR3 nucleotides read TGTGCCAGCAGCTCCCTGGGGGGAGATTACGAGCAGTACTTC. The chain uses TRBV5-4 and TRBJ2-7; D might be TRBD2 (6 bases). Looked up from germline, CDR1 is SGHNT and CDR2 is YYREEE (reference sequence). V was shortened by 3 bases and J by 4 bases, with 14 bases between the two germline ends. The CDR3 has 14 amino acids.

The chain links TRBV27 to TRBJ2-1; D remains ambiguous. Deletions cut 1 base from V and 7 bases from J, with 5 bases between. Germline CDR1 is MNHEY and CDR2 is SMNVEV (reference sequence). The CDR3 consists of 12 residues. CDR3 in amino acids: CASSLFGNEQFF. CDR3 DNA sequence: TGTGCCAGCAGTTTATTCGGTAATGAGCAGTTCTTC.

V and J are TRBV11-3 and TRBJ1-1; D is unclear. The ends were cut back, 5 bases at V and 0 bases at J, with 7 bases in the middle. The CDR3 totals 13 residues. Germline CDR1 and CDR2: SGHNT and YENEEA. This CDR3 reads CASSQTLNTEAFF. In nucleotides, the CDR3 is TGTGCCAGCAGCCAAACACTGAACACTGAAGCTTTCTTT.

The gene calls are TRBV12-1 and TRBJ1-1. TRBV12-1 is noted as a pseudogene. CDR3 length: 14 amino acids. CDR3 amino acids: CASSCVGEDTEAFF. The CDR3 DNA follows: TGTGCCAGCAGCTGTGTCGGGGAAGACACTGAAGCTTTCTTT.

This sequence joins TRBV13 and TRBJ1-4; D remains unclear. V was pared by 5 bases and J by 5 bases, with 9 bases between. Germline CDR1 reads PRHDT; CDR2 reads FYEKMQ (reference sequence). The CDR3 has 13 residues. CDR3 in DNA: TGTGCCAGCAGCCTTGGAGCGAATGAAAAACTGTTTTTT. This translates into CASSLGANEKLFF.

This chain uses TRBV27 with TRBJ1-1; tentative D call: TRBD1 (6 bases). The germline gives CDR1 MNHEY, CDR2 SMNVEV (reference sequence). The CDR3 is 16 residues long. The V gene lost 6 bases and the J gene lost 0 bases, with 17 bases spanning the gap. The CDR3 DNA reads as TGTGCCAGCAGGATGGGGTCCGGGACATTGAACACTGAAGCTTTCTTT. It codes for CASRMGSGTLNTEAFF.

This chain joins TRBV19 and TRBJ2-7; a possible D gene is TRBD1 (5 bases). From germline, CDR1 is LNHDA and CDR2 SQIVND (reference sequence). V was shortened by 6 bases and J by 1 base, with 13 bases between the two germline ends. The CDR3 extends over 14 amino acids. The CDR3 loop reads CASSRAGYSYEQYF. CDR3 in DNA: TGTGCCAGTAGCCGGGCAGGGTATTCCTACGAGCAGTACTTC.

V and J are TRBV12-5 and TRBJ2-1; 12 bases match TRBD2. V was pared by 2 bases and J by 4 bases, with 6 bases of the junction left unmatched. Germline-derived CDR1 and CDR2 are LGHNT and FRNRAP. The CDR3 spans 17 residues. The CDR3 is CASGLSGLAGIYNEQFF. Here the CDR3 DNA reads TGTGCTAGTGGTTTGTCTGGACTAGCGGGAATATACAATGAGCAGTTCTTC.

Ten or more counts support this clone. The V and J genes are TRBV5-4 and TRBJ2-7, with D possibly being TRBD2 (6 bases). Trimming removed 2 bases at V and 2 bases at J, with 8 bases between. The germline gives CDR1 SGHNT, CDR2 YYREEE (reference sequence). CDR3 length equals 13 residues. Here the CDR3 DNA reads TGTGCCAGCAGCTTTACTAGCACCTACGAGCAGTACTTC. Its translation is CASSFTSTYEQYF.

The rearrangement joins TRBV12-2 to TRBJ1-6; the table calls TRBD1, which could not be checked here. TRBV12-2 is a listed pseudogene. The CDR3 loop spans 14 amino acids. In nucleotides, the CDR3 is TGTGCAAGTCGCTTATGGACAGGGTCGTCACCCCTCCACTTT. Its translation is CASRLWTGSSPLHF.